Listed here is a single TCR beta chain. The target antigen is unknown. The data were taken from a study of cytomegalovirus exposure and HLA in healthy donors. Germline CDR1 MNHEY, CDR2 SMNVEV (reference sequence). The CDR3 is 15 amino acids. The V gene end was trimmed by 2 bases and the J gene end by 4 bases; junction bases not matched to a gene: 6. The PCR made use of 60 Vbeta and 13 Jbeta primers. Profiled with immunoSEQ multiplex PCR; TCRdb holds only in-frame clones, not every one. The data contain approximately 220,000 clones, roughly 80% of them singletons. Though nominally healthy at sampling, donors likely had unrecorded immune exposures. Overall study findings and caveats: Reportedly, HLA-A and HLA-B alleles of most subjects were accurately predicted from TCR beta.

This sequence originates from a man aged 35 to 55 in good health and CMV-seronegative. The V gene is TRBV27, the J gene TRBJ1-2, with 8 bases that match TRBD1. Sequencing was carried out using PBMCs. CDR3 region: CASSLARTGPYGYTF. The CDR3 DNA reads as TGTGCCAGCAGTTTAGCCCGGACAGGGCCCTATGGCTACACCTTC.